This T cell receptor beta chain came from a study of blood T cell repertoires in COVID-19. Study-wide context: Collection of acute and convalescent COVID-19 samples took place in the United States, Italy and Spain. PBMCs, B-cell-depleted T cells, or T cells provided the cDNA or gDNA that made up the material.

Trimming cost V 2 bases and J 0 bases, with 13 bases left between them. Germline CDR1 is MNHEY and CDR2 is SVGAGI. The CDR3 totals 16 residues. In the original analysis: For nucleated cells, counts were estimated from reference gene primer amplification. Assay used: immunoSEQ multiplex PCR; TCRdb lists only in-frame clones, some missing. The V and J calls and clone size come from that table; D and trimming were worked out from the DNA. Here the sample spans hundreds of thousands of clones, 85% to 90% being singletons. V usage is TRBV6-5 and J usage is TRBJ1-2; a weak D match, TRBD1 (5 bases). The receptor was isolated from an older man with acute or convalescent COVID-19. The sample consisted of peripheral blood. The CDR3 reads CASSYGGVSANYGYTF. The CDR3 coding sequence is TGTGCCAGCAGTTACGGGGGGGTTTCAGCTAACTATGGCTACACCTTC.